The 3 T cell receptor beta chains given below trace back to one sample, sequenced in a study of blood T cell repertoires in COVID-19. Sequencing used immunoSEQ multiplex PCR; TCRdb keeps in-frame clones, though not all of them. Of a few hundred thousand clones in the sample, about 90% were seen once. Sample: PBMCs or T cells enriched from blood (not recorded which). These receptor sequences come from a woman aged 45 to 65 in a cohort exposed to, infected with or recovered from COVID-19 (not recorded which).

The chain links TRBV1 to TRBJ2-3; the D call of TRBD2 is as the table states it, not checked on the DNA. TRBV1 corresponds to a pseudogene. CDR3 size: 15 residues. The CDR3 reads CTSSQDTSASDTQYF. CDR3 DNA: TGCACCAGCAGCCAAGATACTAGCGCTAGCGACACGCAGTATTTT.

The chain couples TRBV24-1 to TRBJ2-2, with 8 nucleotides matching TRBD1. This CDR3 is 16 amino acids long. Germline loops: CDR1 KGHDR, CDR2 SFDVKD. The V and J ends lost 4 bases and 3 bases, in that order; junction bases with no gene match: 6. The CDR3 region has the DNA TGTGCCACCAGTGAGAACGGACAGGGTTACACCGGGGAGCTGTTTTTT. It specifies CATSENGQGYTGELFF.

This clone was detected only once. This CDR3 is also generated by other DNA sequences in the sample. V is TRBV19 and J is TRBJ1-1; D might be TRBD1 (5 bases). Germline-derived CDR1 and CDR2 are LNHDA and SQIVND (reference sequence). The CDR3 length is 14 residues. The germline V and J ends were trimmed by 5 bases and 0 bases, with 10 bases remaining between them. The CDR3 region is CASSWGRMNTEAFF. Here the CDR3 DNA reads TGTGCCAGTAGTTGGGGCAGGATGAACACTGAAGCTTTCTTT.